Each of the 3 T cell receptor beta chains below was sequenced from the same sample in a study of cytomegalovirus exposure and HLA in healthy donors. TCRdb's copy holds only in-frame clones and misses some; the assay was immunoSEQ multiplex PCR. The table has around 150,000 clones, around 92% seen once. Source material: PBMCs. All receptors derive from a woman younger than 35 in good health and CMV-seropositive.

The chain has TRBV30 and TRBJ2-3; 8 bases agree with TRBD1. V gave up 4 bases and J gave up 1 base; unmatched junction bases: 10. The CDR3 length is 16 residues. Germline V gene sequence: CDR1 GTSNPN, CDR2 SVGIG (reference sequence). The CDR3 region is CAWNPLSGQGTDTQYF. The CDR3 region has the DNA TGTGCCTGGAATCCCCTTTCGGGACAGGGCACAGATACGCAGTATTTT.

This chain links TRBV9 with TRBJ2-1, with 9 bases aligning to TRBD1. Germline V lookup: CDR1 SGDLS, CDR2 YYNGEE. This CDR3 is 14 amino acids long. V shed 4 bases and J 9 bases; nucleotides not matched to a gene: 8. As DNA, the CDR3 is TGTGCCAGCAGCCAGCTCACAGGGGGCGGTGAGCAGTTCTTC. It translates to CASSQLTGGGEQFF.

This clone was seen a single time. The rearrangement uses TRBV30 and TRBJ2-7; D call uncertain. Germline lookup yields CDR1 GTSNPN and CDR2 SVGIG (reference sequence). V gave up 5 bases and J gave up 2 bases, with 16 bases separating them. CDR3 size: 14 residues. The chain's CDR3 is CAWDRGGQTYEQYF. As DNA, the CDR3 is TGTGCCTGGGACCGTGGCGGCCAAACCTACGAGCAGTACTTC.